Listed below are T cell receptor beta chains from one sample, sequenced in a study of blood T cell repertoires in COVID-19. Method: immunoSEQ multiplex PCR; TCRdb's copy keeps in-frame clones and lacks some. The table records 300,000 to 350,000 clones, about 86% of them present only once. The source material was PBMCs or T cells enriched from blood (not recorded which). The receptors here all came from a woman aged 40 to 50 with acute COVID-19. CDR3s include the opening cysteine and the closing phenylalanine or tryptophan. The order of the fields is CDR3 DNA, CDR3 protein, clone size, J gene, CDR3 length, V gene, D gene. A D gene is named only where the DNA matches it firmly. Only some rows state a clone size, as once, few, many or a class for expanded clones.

DNA: TGTGCCAGCTCACCGGGCAGGGCTAGCAATCAGCCCCAGCATTTT
CDR3: CASSPGRASNQPQHF
size: NA
J: TRBJ1-5
length: 15
V: TRBV18
D: NA

DNA: TGTGCCAGTAGTATGCCCCCCGGGACTAGCGGGGGGGCCGGGGAGTTCTTC
CDR3: CASSMPPGTSGGAGEFF
size: NA
J: TRBJ2-1
length: 17
V: TRBV19
D: TRBD2

DNA: TGTGCCAGCAGCAGTAGGGGCGGCCTAAACTCCTATAATTCACCCCTCCACTTT
CDR3: CASSSRGGLNSYNSPLHF
size: NA
J: TRBJ1-6
length: 18
V: TRBV7-9
D: NA

DNA: TGTGCCAGCAGGTCCGGGACAGGGCACCAGCCCCAGCATTTT
CDR3: CASRSGTGHQPQHF
size: NA
J: TRBJ1-5
length: 14
V: TRBV28
D: TRBD1

DNA: TGCAGCGTTGAGGCGACAGATGGCTACACCTTC
CDR3: CSVEATDGYTF
size: few
J: TRBJ1-2
length: 11
V: TRBV29-1
D: NA

DNA: TGTGCCAGCAGCTTAGATTCGGGCGAGCAGTACTTC
CDR3: CASSLDSGEQYF
size: NA
J: TRBJ2-7
length: 12
V: TRBV7-9
D: NA

DNA: TGTGCCAGCAGCCTTAACGCCAGGGGCAACACAGATACGCAGTATTTT
CDR3: CASSLNARGNTDTQYF
size: NA
J: TRBJ2-3
length: 16
V: TRBV7-2
D: NA

DNA: TGTGCCAGCAGTTTTCGCGGTTCGGGACAGGCTTTTTTGTGGGGAGGTACGCAGTATTTT
CDR3: CASSFRGSGQAFLWGGTQYF
size: NA
J: TRBJ2-3
length: 20
V: TRBV27
D: TRBD1

DNA: TGCGCCAGCAGCTTCGAACTGTACACTGAAGCTTTCTTT
CDR3: CASSFELYTEAFF
size: NA
J: TRBJ1-1
length: 13
V: TRBV5-1
D: NA

DNA: TGTGCCAGCTCATCCGTGACTAGCGGGGCGGGGGATACGCAGTATTTT
CDR3: CASSSVTSGAGDTQYF
size: NA
J: TRBJ2-3
length: 16
V: TRBV18
D: TRBD2

DNA: TGTGCCAGCAGCCCATACAGGGCTTCCGGGGAGCTGTTTTTT
CDR3: CASSPYRASGELFF
size: NA
J: TRBJ2-2
length: 14
V: TRBV7-3
D: NA

DNA: TGTGCCAGCAACAGCGGGGGTGTACCCTACAATGAGCAGTTCTTC
CDR3: CASNSGGVPYNEQFF
size: few
J: TRBJ2-1
length: 15
V: TRBV6-5
D: TRBD2

DNA: TGTGCCAGTAGGTCGATAGGGAGGGGGGAGACCCAGTACTTC
CDR3: CASRSIGRGETQYF
size: NA
J: TRBJ2-5
length: 14
V: TRBV19
D: NA

DNA: TGTGCCAGCAGTCCAATAAGGTGGGGACATCCTCCGAACACTGAAGCTTTCTTT
CDR3: CASSPIRWGHPPNTEAFF
size: once
J: TRBJ1-1
length: 18
V: TRBV27
D: NA

DNA: TGCGCCAGCAGCCAATACGTCTATGGGACAAACCAGCCCCAGCATTTT
CDR3: CASSQYVYGTNQPQHF
size: NA
J: TRBJ1-5
length: 16
V: TRBV4-3
D: NA

DNA: TGTGCCAGCAGCCCCAACACAGATACGCAGTATTTT
CDR3: CASSPNTDTQYF
size: NA
J: TRBJ2-3
length: 12
V: TRBV2
D: NA

DNA: TGTGCCAGCAGCAATGGAGAGGAAGCTTTCTTT
CDR3: CASSNGEEAFF
size: NA
J: TRBJ1-1
length: 11
V: TRBV6-5
D: NA

DNA: TGTGCCAGCAGTTTGTTAAATCAGCCCCAGCATTTT
CDR3: CASSLLNQPQHF
size: NA
J: TRBJ1-5
length: 12
V: TRBV28
D: NA

DNA: TGCGCCAGCAGCCAACAACTACAGGGCGCCGGGGAGCTGTTTTTT
CDR3: CASSQQLQGAGELFF
size: NA
J: TRBJ2-2
length: 15
V: TRBV4-1
D: NA

DNA: TGTGCCACGATAGCGGGGGATAACACCGGGGAGCTGTTTTTT
CDR3: CATIAGDNTGELFF
size: NA
J: TRBJ2-2
length: 14
V: TRBV10-3
D: TRBD2

DNA: TGTGCCAGCAGCTTTGGGACAGGGTTTTCCTCACCCCTCCACTTT
CDR3: CASSFGTGFSSPLHF
size: few
J: TRBJ1-6
length: 15
V: TRBV7-9
D: TRBD1

DNA: TGTGCCAGCAGCTTGGTCGGGGGTGGCTACACCTTC
CDR3: CASSLVGGGYTF
size: NA
J: TRBJ1-2
length: 12
V: TRBV5-8
D: NA

DNA: TGTGCCAGTTTCATGGGACAGGGCTACAATGAGCAGTTCTTC
CDR3: CASFMGQGYNEQFF
size: NA
J: TRBJ2-1
length: 14
V: TRBV6-5
D: TRBD1

DNA: TGTGCCAGCTCACCGCAGGGTTTTGATAATTCACCCCTCCACTTT
CDR3: CASSPQGFDNSPLHF
size: NA
J: TRBJ1-6
length: 15
V: TRBV18
D: NA

DNA: TGTGCCAGCAGTTACATGAGATCCAAGAACACCGGGGAGCTGTTTTTT
CDR3: CASSYMRSKNTGELFF
size: NA
J: TRBJ2-2
length: 16
V: TRBV6-6
D: NA

DNA: TGTGCCAGCAGCTTTCGACTGGCGGGCGACACAGATACGCAGTATTTT
CDR3: CASSFRLAGDTDTQYF
size: NA
J: TRBJ2-3
length: 16
V: TRBV5-4
D: NA

DNA: TGTGCCAGCTCACCTCAGACAGGGACAGGCTATGGCTACACCTTC
CDR3: CASSPQTGTGYGYTF
size: NA
J: TRBJ1-2
length: 15
V: TRBV18
D: TRBD1